This T cell receptor beta chain was retrieved from a study of CD8 T cells in ankylosing spondylitis. CDR1 MNHEY and CDR2 SVGEGT come from the germline V gene. The CDR3 covers 17 residues. V gave up 4 bases and J gave up 3 bases; unmatched junction bases: 8. This clonotype was counted many times. TCRdb passed the 5' RACE reads through MiXCR, listing each CDR3 protein once. Of approximately 39,000 distinct CDR3 sequences in the sample, 13% are singletons; the top ten hold less than 35%. The chain combines TRBV6-2 or TRBV6-3 with TRBJ2-4; the match to TRBD2 covers 11 bases. This receptor was identified in a male donor with ankylosing spondylitis. Sequenced sample: synovial fluid, either unsorted or a sorted T cell fraction (not recorded which). CDR3 residues: CASSSDSGRAYKNIQYF. Written as DNA, the CDR3 is TGTGCCAGCAGTTCGGATAGCGGGAGGGCCTACAAAAACATTCAGTACTTC.